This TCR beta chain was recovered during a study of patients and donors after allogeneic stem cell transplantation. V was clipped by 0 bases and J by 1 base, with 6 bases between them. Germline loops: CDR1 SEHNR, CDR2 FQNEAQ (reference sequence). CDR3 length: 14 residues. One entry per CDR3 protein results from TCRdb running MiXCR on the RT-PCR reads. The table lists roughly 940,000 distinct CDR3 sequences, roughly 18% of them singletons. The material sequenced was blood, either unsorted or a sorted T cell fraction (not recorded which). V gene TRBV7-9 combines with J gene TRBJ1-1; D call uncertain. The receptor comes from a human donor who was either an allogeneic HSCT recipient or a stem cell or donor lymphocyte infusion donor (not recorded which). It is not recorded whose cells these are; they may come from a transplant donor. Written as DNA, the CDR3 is TGTGCCAGCAGCTTAGCGTCTCAGAACACTGAAGCTTTCTTT. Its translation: CASSLASQNTEAFF. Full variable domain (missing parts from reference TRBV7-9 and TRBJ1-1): DTGVSQNPRHKITKRGQNVTFRCDPISEHNRLYWYRQTLGQGPEFLTYFQNEAQLEKSRLLSDRFSAERPKGSFSTLEIQRTEQGDSAMYLCASSLASQNTEAFFGQGTRLTVV.